Listed below are T cell receptor beta chains from one sample, sequenced in a study of blood T cell repertoires in COVID-19. Sequencing used immunoSEQ multiplex PCR; TCRdb keeps in-frame clones, though not all of them. The data hold approximately 140,000 clones, with about 74% observed a single time. The sequencing sample was made of peripheral blood. The receptor source for this set is a man between 45 and 60 years old with acute or convalescent COVID-19. Both conserved end residues are trimmed from each CDR3.

v_call	cdr3_aa
TRBV2	ASSDVRVSTDTQY
TRBV4-1	ASSQDKGISYEQY
TRBV24-1	ATSDTGVSYNEQF
TRBV12-3/TRBV12-4	ASSFSDTEAF
TRBV5-5	ASSLVVGRTDTQY
TRBV3-1/TRBV3-2	ASSQDWGVNYGYT
TRBV23-1	ASSKGQGIYEQY
TRBV30	AWTQGNNSPLH
TRBV4-1	ASSQDPGVPYGYT
TRBV4-2	ASSQDPGGGAAGELF
TRBV2	ASSEPYRTQY
TRBV2	ASSRLESSYNEQF
TRBV5-4	ASRDSSGVNEQY
TRBV29-1	SVEAAGGTTQF
TRBV6-6	ASSYLEGTEAF
TRBV28	ASSLVSGGNEKLF
TRBV7-9	ASSLLDRVSDGYT
TRBV20-1	SASPGQGRYT
TRBV6-1	ASSDSGQGAYYGYT
TRBV7-8	ASSVDKQETQY
TRBV5-4	ASSIPTGGRTDTQY
TRBV5-1	ASSLAERQGNFEAF
TRBV28	ASRVVQGNTEAF
TRBV27	ASSSTWNEQF
TRBV3-1/TRBV3-2	ASSHTNYEQY
TRBV6-1	ASSEQGGGNTIY
TRBV7-6	ASSLQASIFSGNTIY
TRBV5-1	ASSLVAGNTGELF
TRBV29-1	SVVVYSSYEQY
TRBV3-1/TRBV3-2	ASSHWNTEAF
TRBV12-3/TRBV12-4	ASKGAATPIQY
TRBV4-1	ASSQDRVANEKLF
TRBV4-1	ASSQGTGTNSYEQY
TRBV3-1/TRBV3-2	ASSQERVLAGTDTQY
TRBV5-1	ASSQATTSGGAGIQY
TRBV18	ASSPGALMNTEAF
TRBV5-8	ASSLALTGSSYEQY
TRBV5-5	ASSLAQGDSPLH
TRBV9	ASSVGLARETQY
TRBV19	ASSMGQGPQPQH
TRBV6-1	ASSEQINEKLF
TRBV28	ASRGTGYNSPLH
TRBV5-1	ASSWGTGEYEQY
TRBV10-1	ASSLGPGTEAF
TRBV6-5	ASSYERANYGYT
TRBV6-5	ASSLDRGKETQY
TRBV30	AWSTGRSSEAF
TRBV3-1/TRBV3-2	ASSPPGVADTQY
TRBV14	ASSQSMSQPQH
TRBV30	ARSATGELF